The 27 T cell receptor beta chains presented below share a single source sample, sequenced in a study of shared clonotypes between healthy human individuals. Naive CD8 cells lacked CD45RO, underwent positive selection for CCR7 and left out terminally differentiated effector memory CD45RA+ cells. TCRdb's copy holds only in-frame clones and misses some; the assay was immunoSEQ multiplex PCR. The sample yields around 2,000,000 clones, about 94% seen once. The sequenced material came from naive CD8+ T cells sorted from blood. The source of these receptors is a young man in good health.

This clone was recorded only once. The V and J genes are TRBV7-9 and TRBJ2-7, with D uncertain. This CDR3 comprises 16 residues. Trimming pared 2 bases from V and 1 base from J, leaving 15 bases between. Germline-derived CDR1 and CDR2 are SEHNR and FQNEAQ (reference sequence). Here the CDR3 DNA reads TGTGCCAGCAGCTTATCCGTGCCCGCCCTTTCCTACGAGCAGTACTTC. This codes for CASSLSVPALSYEQYF.

The chain has TRBV4-1 and TRBJ2-1; 8 bases are shared with TRBD1. V was pared by 0 bases and J by 8 bases, with 12 bases of the junction left unmatched. This CDR3 region has 17 residues. Germline CDR1 is MGHRA and CDR2 is YSYEKL. Here the CDR3 reads CASSQELQGVGLHEQFF. As DNA, the CDR3 is TGCGCCAGCAGCCAAGAACTACAGGGGGTCGGGCTCCATGAGCAGTTCTTC.

The chain employs TRBV5-1 and TRBJ2-7; 7 bases line up with TRBD2. The germline gives CDR1 SGHRS, CDR2 YFSETQ. V lost 0 bases, J lost 1 base, and 7 bases stayed unmatched. The CDR3 is made up of 16 amino acids. The CDR3 DNA is TGCGCCAGCAGCTTGGCCCAAGCGGGGCCTTCCTACGAGCAGTACTTC. Residues: CASSLAQAGPSYEQYF. Drawing the rest from reference TRBV5-1 and TRBJ2-7, the complete variable domain is KAGVTQTPRYLIKTRGQQVTLSCSPISGHRSVSWYQQTPGQGLQFLFEYFSETQRNKGNFPGRFSGRQFSNSRSEMNVSTLELGDSALYLCASSLAQAGPSYEQYFGPGTRLTVT.

This chain uses TRBV9 with TRBJ2-3; possibly TRBD1 or TRBD2 for D (5 bases each). The germline CDR1 and CDR2 sequences are SGDLS and YYNGEE. The V end lost 0 bases, the J end lost 2 bases, and 19 bases lay between the germline ends. This CDR3 is built from 18 residues. In nucleotides, the CDR3 is TGTGCCAGCAGCGTAGGAGGGTGGGGAAGGGGTGACACAGATACGCAGTATTTT. It is translated as CASSVGGWGRGDTDTQYF.

This clone has just one count. V gene TRBV9 combines with J gene TRBJ1-2; D call uncertain. CDR1 is SGDLS and CDR2 is YYNGEE in the germline V gene. Trimming removed 7 bases from V and 3 bases from J, with 10 bases in between. CDR3 length: 12 amino acids. The CDR3 sequence: CASGADYYGYTF. In nucleotides, the CDR3 is TGTGCCAGCGGAGCGGACTACTATGGCTACACCTTC. Complete variable domain (other parts from reference TRBV9 and TRBJ1-2): DSGVTQTPKHLITATGQRVTLRCSPRSGDLSVYWYQQSLDQGLQFLIQYYNGEERAKGNILERFSAQQFPDLHSELNLSSLELGDSALYFCASGADYYGYTFGSGTRLTVV.

A note on this clone: The sample carries other DNA sequences with the same CDR3. This chain links TRBV7-9 with TRBJ2-1, with TRBD1 matching 7 bases. The germline gives CDR1 SEHNR, CDR2 FQNEAQ (reference sequence). The CDR3 spans 15 residues. The junction had 3 bases not matched to a gene; V was cut back by 0 bases and J by 4 bases. The CDR3 loop is CASSLAQGVYNEQFF. The CDR3 DNA is TGTGCCAGCAGCTTAGCGCAGGGGGTGTACAATGAGCAGTTCTTC.

The chain employs TRBV4-1 and TRBJ2-7, with D tentatively TRBD1 or TRBD2 (5 bases each). Germline V CDR1 and CDR2: MGHRA, YSYEKL. This CDR3 has 15 amino acids. The ends were cut back, 1 base at V and 3 bases at J, with 13 bases in the middle. CDR3 amino acids: CASSQVGRSFYEQYF. For the CDR3, the DNA is TGCGCCAGCAGCCAAGTGGGACGGTCCTTCTACGAGCAGTACTTC.

This clone occurred once. At the DNA level, this CDR3 is encoded by other sequences in the same sample as well. V gene TRBV7-9 combines with J gene TRBJ2-5, with 10 bases lining up with TRBD2. The CDR3 length is 15 residues. The germline V gene encodes CDR1 SEHNR and CDR2 FQNEAQ (reference sequence). The trim removed 2 bases at V and 1 base at J, leaving 1 base unmatched. This CDR3 is CASSLRTSGQETQYF. The DNA of the CDR3 is TGTGCCAGCAGCTTACGGACTAGCGGCCAAGAGACCCAGTACTTC. Variable domain in full (rest from reference TRBV7-9 and TRBJ2-5): DTGVSQNPRHKITKRGQNVTFRCDPISEHNRLYWYRQTLGQGPEFLTYFQNEAQLEKSRLLSDRFSAERPKGSFSTLEIQRTEQGDSAMYLCASSLRTSGQETQYFGPGTRLLVL.

The V gene is TRBV5-4, the J gene TRBJ2-7; TRBD2 is a possible D gene (7 bases). Germline assignment: CDR1 SGHNT and CDR2 YYREEE (reference sequence). The CDR3 is 12 amino acids. V lost 3 bases to trimming and J lost 6 bases, with 10 bases between them. The CDR3 loop is CASSWGGAEQYF. The CDR3 DNA follows: TGTGCCAGCAGCTGGGGGGGGGCCGAGCAGTACTTC.

The V gene is TRBV14, the J gene TRBJ1-5; D may be TRBD1 (5 bases). This CDR3 contains 21 residues. Germline-derived CDR1 and CDR2 are SGHDN and FVKESK. Between the trimmed V and J ends, which lost 0 bases and 3 bases, there was a span of 27 bases. Written as DNA, the CDR3 is TGTGCCAGCAGCCAAGATTCGGGGGGGAACCGCCGAGTCAATTTCAATCAGCCCCAGCATTTT. Protein: CASSQDSGGNRRVNFNQPQHF.

This clone was observed once. The chain joins TRBV28 to TRBJ2-2; D unclear. V was shortened by 4 bases and J by 1 base, with 10 bases between the two germline ends. The CDR3 has 15 amino acids. Germline V gene sequence: CDR1 MDHEN, CDR2 SYDVKM. CDR3: CASSSPGVNTGELFF. DNA of the CDR3: TGTGCCAGCAGTTCACCTGGGGTGAACACCGGGGAGCTGTTTTTT.

This chain uses TRBV4-2 with TRBJ2-5; a weak D match, TRBD1 (5 bases). Germline CDR1 LGHNA, CDR2 YNFKEQ. The CDR3 contains 15 residues. V dropped 0 bases and J dropped 5 bases, with 13 bases sitting between them. In nucleotides, the CDR3 is TGTGCCAGCAGCCAAGAACCAGGGTGGTCGGAGACCCAGTACTTC. This sequence encodes CASSQEPGWSETQYF.

In this sample, this clone turned up once. Other DNA sequences in the sample encode the same CDR3. This chain links TRBV4-1 with TRBJ2-7, with unresolved D. The CDR3 loop spans 14 amino acids. The germline V and J ends were trimmed by 2 bases and 2 bases, with 10 bases remaining between them. Germline loops: CDR1 MGHRA, CDR2 YSYEKL. DNA of the CDR3: TGCGCCAGCAGCCAAACCTCCTTAACCTACGAGCAGTACTTC. The encoded protein is CASSQTSLTYEQYF.

The J gene is TRBJ2-1, the V gene TRBV25-1; D gene unclear. The CDR3 contains 15 residues. The ends were cut back, 4 bases at V and 3 bases at J, with 13 bases in the middle. Per the germline V gene, CDR1 is MGHDK and CDR2 is SYGVNS. CDR3 region: CASSGDDTVYNEQFF. The CDR3 bases are TGTGCCAGCAGTGGCGATGACACGGTCTACAATGAGCAGTTCTTC.

On this clone: The sample has other DNA sequences that encode this CDR3 too. The rearrangement joins TRBV27 to TRBJ2-1; no firm D call. V was trimmed by 3 bases and J by 3 bases, leaving 6 bases between them. Germline values: CDR1 MNHEY, CDR2 SMNVEV (reference sequence). The CDR3 sequence is 13 residues long. The CDR3 DNA reads TGTGCCAGCAGTTTCTCAGGCTACAATGAGCAGTTCTTC. Translated: CASSFSGYNEQFF.

The genes are TRBV10-1 and TRBJ2-2; D is possibly TRBD2 (6 bases). Trimming cost V 0 bases and J 3 bases, with 8 bases left between them. The germline CDR1 and CDR2 sequences are WNHNN and SYGVQD (reference sequence). The length of the CDR3 is 15 residues. The CDR3 DNA sequence: TGCGCCAGCAGTGAGTCCCAGCGGGACACCGGGGAGCTGTTTTTT. It encodes CASSESQRDTGELFF.

The chain couples TRBV4-3 to TRBJ2-3, with a possible D match to TRBD2 (6 bases). V shed 3 bases and J shed 4 bases, with 17 bases lying between them. The CDR3 runs 16 residues. CDR1 is LGHNA, CDR2 YSLEER, per germline. CDR3 in DNA: TGCGCCAGCAGCCATCAACTAGCTGGTGAGGCAGATACGCAGTATTTT. Translated, it gives CASSHQLAGEADTQYF.

This clone was seen only once. Additional DNA sequences in this sample encode the identical CDR3. The rearrangement uses TRBV27 and TRBJ2-1; TRBD2 aligns across 8 bases. Germline CDR1 MNHEY, CDR2 SMNVEV (reference sequence). V lost 3 bases and J lost 1; bases outside the gene matches: 2. This CDR3 region has 15 residues. CDR3 sequence (DNA): TGTGCCAGCAGTTTGTCGGGGGGGTCCTACAATGAGCAGTTCTTC. Translating it yields CASSLSGGSYNEQFF.

This chain joins TRBV5-1 and TRBJ2-1, with D tentatively TRBD1 (6 bases). V was shortened by 5 bases and J by 1 base, with 10 bases between the two germline ends. Germline values: CDR1 SGHRS, CDR2 YFSETQ. The CDR3 is made up of 14 amino acids. Here the CDR3 reads CASSTRGSYNEQFF. The CDR3 nucleotides are TGCGCCAGCAGTACCAGGGGTTCCTACAATGAGCAGTTCTTC.

The V call is TRBV2, the J call TRBJ2-7, with D possibly matching TRBD2 (7 bases). The CDR3 totals 14 residues. The V end lost 4 bases, the J end lost 5 bases, and 15 bases lay between the germline ends. Germline V gene lookup returns CDR1 SNHLY and CDR2 FYNNEI. The CDR3 region is CASSVGGAPHEQYF. The DNA of the CDR3 is TGTGCCAGCAGTGTTGGGGGGGCTCCCCACGAGCAGTACTTC. Looking up the rest from reference TRBV2 and TRBJ2-7 gives the full variable domain: EPEVTQTPSHQVTQMGQEVILRCVPISNHLYFYWYRQILGQKVEFLVSFYNNEISEKSEIFDDQFSVERPDGSNFTLKIRSTKLEDSAMYFCASSVGGAPHEQYFGPGTRLTVT.

The CDR3 sequence is CASSASPYTPWTEAFF. The CDR3, as DNA: TGTGCCAGCAGTGCGAGCCCCTACACCCCCTGGACTGAAGCTTTCTTT. V is TRBV6-4 and J is TRBJ1-1, with D unresolved. The CDR3 loop spans 16 amino acids. The germline gives CDR1 MRHNA, CDR2 SNTAGT. Trimming pared 4 bases from V and 5 bases from J, leaving 20 bases between.

The chain uses TRBV11-2 and TRBJ1-1, with D maybe TRBD1 (5 bases). There are 16 residues in the CDR3. CDR1 and CDR2 (germline): SGHAT, FQNNGV. Trimming took 1 base from V and 0 from J, leaving 12 bases between them. The CDR3 DNA is TGTGCCAGCAGCTTAGGGTCCGGGGGTGTGAACACTGAAGCTTTCTTT. Protein product: CASSLGSGGVNTEAFF.

The J gene is TRBJ1-1, the V gene TRBV7-3; D not certain. V gave up 3 bases and J gave up 3 bases, with 8 bases separating them. The CDR3 sequence is 13 residues long. The germline V gene encodes CDR1 SGHTA and CDR2 FQGTGA. The CDR3 sequence is CASSFSSYTEAFF. The CDR3 DNA reads TGTGCCAGCAGCTTTAGTAGCTACACTGAAGCTTTCTTT.

This rearrangement joins TRBV19 to TRBJ1-2, with D maybe TRBD1 (6 bases). Germline V gives CDR1 LNHDA, CDR2 SQIVND (reference sequence). The CDR3 covers 14 residues. V was clipped by 5 bases and J by 1 base, with 11 bases between them. CDR3: CASSGNRVNYGYTF. The CDR3 DNA follows: TGTGCCAGTAGTGGAAACAGGGTTAACTATGGCTACACCTTC.

Only one count was recorded for this clone. The rearrangement uses TRBV6-1 and TRBJ1-6; D not certain. CDR1 and CDR2 (germline): MNHNS, SASEGT. CDR3 length: 15 amino acids. V lost 4 bases, J lost 6 bases, and 13 bases lay in between. The CDR3 DNA reads TGTGCCAGCAGTGCTGACCCCCTCCCTAATTCACCCCTCCACTTT. Its protein is CASSADPLPNSPLHF.

The rearrangement joins TRBV4-3 to TRBJ2-1; no firm D call. Germline V gene data show CDR1 as LGHNA and CDR2 as YSLEER. V lost 0 bases to trimming and J lost 0 bases, with 6 bases between them. This CDR3 has 15 residues. In DNA, the CDR3 is TGCGCCAGCAGCCAAGATCACAACTCCTACAATGAGCAGTTCTTC. Amino acids: CASSQDHNSYNEQFF.

The gene calls are TRBV19 and TRBJ1-2; TRBD1 might be the D (5 bases). Germline V gene sequence: CDR1 LNHDA, CDR2 SQIVND (reference sequence). This CDR3 has 17 amino acids. V was trimmed by 0 bases and J by 4 bases, leaving 18 bases between them. The CDR3 reads CASSIELTGLLGYGYTF. The CDR3 coding sequence is TGTGCCAGTAGTATAGAGTTAACAGGACTTCTAGGCTATGGCTACACCTTC.